This entry lists 14 T cell receptor beta chains sequenced from one sample in a study of blood T cell repertoires in COVID-19. Generated by immunoSEQ multiplex PCR, the TCRdb table keeps only in-frame clones and is missing some. The sample records 60,000 to 70,000 clones, 80% to 85% being singletons. The sequencing input was peripheral blood. The receptors originated from a human donor in a cohort sampled during active COVID-19.

This chain uses TRBV5-4 with TRBJ2-5; 8 bases align to TRBD2. V shed 4 bases, J shed 4 bases, and the junction held 6 bases outside the gene matches. The CDR3 runs 14 residues. Looked up from germline, CDR1 is SGHNT and CDR2 is YYREEE (reference sequence). CDR3 loop: CASSPTGGRETQYF. The CDR3 nucleotides are TGTGCCAGCAGCCCGACGGGGGGGCGAGAGACCCAGTACTTC.

This chain joins TRBV18 and TRBJ1-6; TRBD1 matches at 8 bases. The germline V gene encodes CDR1 KGHSH and CDR2 LQKENI. The CDR3 loop spans 15 amino acids. With 2 bases clipped from V and 8 bases from J, the junction kept 5 bases outside the gene matches. CDR3 coding DNA: TGTGCCAGCTCACCATTGGACAGGGCAGATTCACCCCTCCACTTT. It translates to CASSPLDRADSPLHF.

V is TRBV5-4 and J is TRBJ2-2; D is undetermined. The CDR3 length is 13 residues. Trimming removed 4 bases from V and 1 base from J, with 5 bases in between. Germline V lookup: CDR1 SGHNT, CDR2 YYREEE (reference sequence). CDR3: CASSPRNTGELFF. The CDR3 coding sequence is TGTGCCAGCAGCCCCAGGAACACCGGGGAGCTGTTTTTT.

The V call is TRBV5-4, the J call TRBJ2-2; a weak D match, TRBD2 (5 bases). Germline CDR1 reads SGHNT; CDR2 reads YYREEE (reference sequence). Trimming shortened V by 4 bases and J by 1 base, and 11 bases separated the two germline ends. The CDR3 extends over 15 amino acids. The CDR3 region has the DNA TGTGCCAGCAGCCGGAGCGGACGGAACACCGGGGAGCTGTTTTTT. This gives the protein CASSRSGRNTGELFF.

Only one count was recorded for this clone. The V gene is TRBV7-9, the J gene TRBJ1-2, with a tentative D call TRBD1 (6 bases). The length of the CDR3 is 15 residues. Germline V gene lookup returns CDR1 SEHNR and CDR2 FQNEAQ (reference sequence). V was shortened by 7 bases and J by 0 bases, with 15 bases between the two germline ends. The CDR3 nucleotides read TGTGCCAGCACCAGAACAGGGCCCCCTAACTATGGCTACACCTTC. Protein: CASTRTGPPNYGYTF.

The gene calls are TRBV18 and TRBJ1-1; D remains unclear. The CDR3 is 14 residues long. V lost 3 bases and J lost 4, with 12 bases in between. Looked up from germline, CDR1 is KGHSH and CDR2 is LQKENI. The CDR3 sequence: CASSPGAGVTEAFF. For the CDR3, the DNA is TGTGCCAGCTCACCGGGCGCCGGGGTCACTGAAGCTTTCTTT.

This chain links TRBV28 with TRBJ1-4; TRBD1 aligns across 8 bases. This CDR3 comprises 15 residues. Germline V gene data show CDR1 as MDHEN and CDR2 as SYDVKM. The V gene end was trimmed by 6 bases and the J gene end by 8 bases; junction bases not matched to a gene: 11. The CDR3 nucleotides are TGTGCCAGCAGACGATCAGGACAGGGTGGCGAAAAACTGTTTTTT. Amino acid sequence: CASRRSGQGGEKLFF.

V is TRBV11-2 and J is TRBJ2-1; D is possibly TRBD1 (6 bases). The germline CDR1 and CDR2 sequences are SGHAT and FQNNGV. The V and J ends lost 5 bases and 8 bases respectively, with 13 bases between them. The CDR3 has 13 residues. The CDR3 is CASSTRPGDEQFF. Here the CDR3 DNA reads TGTGCCAGCAGCACGCGACCAGGGGATGAGCAGTTCTTC.

This clone has a single count. The gene calls are TRBV30 and TRBJ1-6; 9 positions agree with TRBD1. Germline lookup yields CDR1 GTSNPN and CDR2 SVGIG (reference sequence). The CDR3 is 15 residues long. With 4 bases clipped from V and 7 bases from J, the junction kept 8 bases outside the gene matches. The DNA for the CDR3 is TGTGCCTGGAAGCGCCGGGACAGGGTAAATTCACCCCTCCACTTT. This gives the protein CAWKRRDRVNSPLHF.

V gene TRBV7-9 combines with J gene TRBJ2-7; D remains ambiguous. The length of the CDR3 is 14 residues. Between the trimmed V and J ends, which lost 5 bases and 1 base, there was a span of 12 bases. Germline CDR1 reads SEHNR; CDR2 reads FQNEAQ (reference sequence). DNA of the CDR3: TGTGCCAGCAGCCCAAATCTGAGATCCTACGAGCAGTACTTC. Translation: CASSPNLRSYEQYF. The variable domain in full, completed from reference TRBV7-9 and TRBJ2-7, reads DTGVSQNPRHKITKRGQNVTFRCDPISEHNRLYWYRQTLGQGPEFLTYFQNEAQLEKSRLLSDRFSAERPKGSFSTLEIQRTEQGDSAMYLCASSPNLRSYEQYFGPGTRLTVT.

This clone came up once. This chain connects TRBV3-1 (or the pseudogene TRBV3-2) to TRBJ1-3, with D perhaps matching TRBD1 (5 bases). From germline, CDR1 is LGHDT and CDR2 YNNKEL (reference sequence). The CDR3 length is 16 residues. Trimming left V 0 bases short and J 0 bases short, with 9 bases between. The CDR3 loop is CASSQDQQVSGNTIYF. In DNA, the CDR3 is TGTGCCAGCAGCCAAGATCAACAGGTCTCTGGAAACACCATATATTTT.

This chain uses TRBV3-1 (or the pseudogene TRBV3-2) with TRBJ2-1; weak D call: TRBD2 (6 bases). With 0 bases removed from V and 4 bases from J, the gap between germline ends came to 7 bases. Germline V gene lookup returns CDR1 LGHDT and CDR2 YNNKEL (reference sequence). The CDR3 sequence is 14 residues long. CDR3 coding DNA: TGTGCCAGCAGCCAAGAGGGACTTTACAATGAGCAGTTCTTC. It encodes CASSQEGLYNEQFF.

This chain uses TRBV12-3 or TRBV12-4 with TRBJ1-2; D gene ambiguous. This CDR3 has 12 residues. V was trimmed by 3 bases and J by 8 bases, leaving 10 bases between them. The CDR3 region is CASSFRERGYTF. The CDR3 DNA is TGTGCCAGCAGTTTTCGAGAGCGGGGCTACACCTTC.

The chain carries TRBV9 and TRBJ2-2, with 14 bases matching TRBD2. This CDR3 has 18 amino acids. Trimming cost V 3 bases and J 1 base; bases outside gene matches: 5. CDR1 SGDLS and CDR2 YYNGEE come from the germline V gene. CDR3 DNA: TGTGCCAGCAGCGGAACCGGGACTAGCGGGGGGAACACCGGGGAGCTGTTTTTT. Translated, it gives CASSGTGTSGGNTGELFF.